Below are 5 T cell receptor beta chains sequenced from a single sample in a study of cytomegalovirus exposure and HLA in healthy donors (dated by TCRdb to between 2016 and 2019). Libraries were built with the immunoSEQ multiplex PCR assay. TCRdb holds this immuneACCESS table with in-frame rearrangements only. Some clones are missing; in checked studies, unresolved V genes explain under half, and the rest has no known cause. A total of over 110,000 clones appear in this sample, 70% to 90% of them only once. 8.7% of the sample is in the top ten clones. Material for sequencing was PBMCs. These TCRs come from a man between 18 and 29 years old in good health and CMV-seropositive.

This sequence joins TRBV12-5 and TRBJ1-1; D is perhaps TRBD1 (5 bases). The CDR3 is 14 residues long. Germline V CDR1 and CDR2: LGHNT, FRNRAP. CDR3 protein: CAAPGDVGNTEAFF. In nucleotides, the CDR3 is TGTGCGGCTCCGGGGGACGTCGGGAACACTGAAGCTTTCTTT. Looking up the rest from reference TRBV12-5 and TRBJ1-1 gives the full variable domain: DARVTQTPRHKVTEMGQEVTMRCQPILGHNTVFWYRQTMMQGLELLAYFRNRAPLDDSGMPKDRFSAEMPDATLATLKIQPSEPRDSAVYFCAAPGDVGNTEAFFGQGTRLTVV.

The chain couples TRBV5-1 to TRBJ2-2; 7 positions agree with TRBD1. The V gene end was trimmed by 7 bases and the J gene end by 5 bases; junction bases not matched to a gene: 14. The CDR3 totals 16 residues. Germline V gives CDR1 SGHRS, CDR2 YFSETQ. In DNA form, the CDR3 reads TGCGCCAGCGCGTTCACGGAGTCAGGGGGTACCGGGGAGCTGTTTTTT. Translated, it gives CASAFTESGGTGELFF.

The table lists this clone with a few counts. The chain employs TRBV10-3 and TRBJ1-2; a weak D match, TRBD1 (6 bases). Between the trimmed V and J ends, which lost 4 bases and 0 bases, there was a span of 12 bases. This CDR3 is built from 15 residues. Germline V gives CDR1 ENHRY, CDR2 SYGVKD. The CDR3 loop is CAISAQGITNYGYTF. The CDR3 region has the DNA TGTGCCATCAGTGCTCAGGGGATCACTAACTATGGCTACACCTTC.

This sequence joins TRBV11-1 and TRBJ1-5; D remains ambiguous. The CDR3 runs to 15 residues. Trimming left V 1 base short and J 1 base short, with 8 bases between. Germline V gene lookup returns CDR1 SGHAT and CDR2 FQDESV (reference sequence). The CDR3 nucleotides read TGTGCCAGCAGCTTAGAGGGAGGAAGCAATCAGCCCCAGCATTTT. Translation: CASSLEGGSNQPQHF.

The gene calls are TRBV25-1 and TRBJ2-5; 9 nucleotides match TRBD2. This CDR3 has 18 residues. Trimming at V came to 2 bases and at J to 5 bases, leaving 15 bases not matched to a gene. CDR1 is MGHDK and CDR2 is SYGVNS in the germline V gene. The CDR3 loop is CASSEGLIAGGPWETQYF. CDR3 in DNA: TGTGCCAGCAGTGAAGGTTTAATTGCGGGGGGGCCCTGGGAGACCCAGTACTTC.